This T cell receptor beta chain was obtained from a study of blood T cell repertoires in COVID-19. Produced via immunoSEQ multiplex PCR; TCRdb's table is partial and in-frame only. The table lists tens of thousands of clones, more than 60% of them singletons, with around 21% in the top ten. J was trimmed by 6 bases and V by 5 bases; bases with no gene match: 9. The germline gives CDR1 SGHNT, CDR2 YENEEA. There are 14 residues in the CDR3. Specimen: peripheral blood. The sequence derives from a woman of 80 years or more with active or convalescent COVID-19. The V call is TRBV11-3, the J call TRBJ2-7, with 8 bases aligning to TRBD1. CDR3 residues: CASSPRTGSVEQYF. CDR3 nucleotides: TGTGCCAGCAGCCCTCGGACAGGGTCGGTCGAGCAGTACTTC.